These 26 T cell receptor beta chains share one sample of origin, sequenced in a study of T cells after yellow fever vaccination. TCRdb re-analysed the 5' RACE reads in MiXCR, keeping a single row per CDR3 protein. The sample consists of about 550,000 distinct CDR3 sequences, 15% to 20% of them appearing once. The input for sequencing was PBMCs, taken 15 days after the yellow fever booster vaccination. All receptors derive from a man aged 25-40 years who received the YFV17D yellow fever vaccine.

The chain carries TRBV19 and TRBJ2-1; D not resolved. The CDR3 sequence is 14 residues long. Germline lookup yields CDR1 LNHDA and CDR2 SQIVND (reference sequence). Trimming took 7 bases from V and 2 from J, leaving 12 bases between them. This CDR3 is CASTPEHTYNEQFF. Written as DNA, the CDR3 is TGTGCCAGTACCCCCGAACATACCTACAATGAGCAGTTCTTC.

This clonotype was seen more than once but under ten times. The CDR3 DNA sequence: TGTGCCAGCAGCCATTCTGAGAACACTGAAGCTTTCTTT. This encodes CASSHSENTEAFF. V and J are TRBV3-1 and TRBJ1-1; D uncertain. CDR1 LGHDT and CDR2 YNNKEL come from the germline V gene (reference sequence). The CDR3 covers 13 residues. Trimming stripped 3 bases from V and 1 base from J, with 6 bases between.

This clonotype was seen a handful of times. J is TRBJ2-1 and V is TRBV18; 7 positions match TRBD2. The trim removed 3 bases at V and 8 bases at J, leaving 10 bases unmatched. Looked up from germline, CDR1 is KGHSH and CDR2 is LQKENI. CDR3 size: 15 residues. CDR3 coding DNA: TGTGCCAGCTCACCTGGCGGGAGCGGCTATTATGAGCAGTTCTTC. This codes for CASSPGGSGYYEQFF.

There are a few counts of this clonotype. The chain carries TRBV20-1 and TRBJ2-7; a weak D match, TRBD1 (5 bases). V was pared by 2 bases and J by 4 bases, with 9 bases between. There are 12 residues in the CDR3. The V gene's germline CDR1 is DFQATT and CDR2 SNEGSKA (reference sequence). CDR3 loop: CSARSDSYEQYF. The DNA of the CDR3 is TGCAGTGCTAGAAGTGACAGTTACGAGCAGTACTTC.

This clonotype counts as medium-sized. The chain uses TRBV3-1 and TRBJ1-5; D uncertain. Germline loops: CDR1 LGHDT, CDR2 YNNKEL (reference sequence). The germline V and J ends were trimmed by 1 base and 0 bases, with 7 bases remaining between them. The CDR3 extends over 15 amino acids. CDR3 amino acids: CASSQGGYSNQPQHF. The CDR3 DNA reads TGTGCCAGCAGCCAAGGAGGGTATAGCAATCAGCCCCAGCATTTT.

This rearrangement joins TRBV6-2 or TRBV6-3 to TRBJ2-1, with TRBD2 matching over 7 bases. The CDR3 totals 14 residues. The J segment lost 2 bases and the V segment lost 2 bases, leaving 0 bases of the junction unmatched. The germline gives CDR1 MNHEY, CDR2 SVGEGT. The DNA for the CDR3 is TGTGCCAGCAGTTACCTAGCGGCCTACAATGAGCAGTTCTTC. This translates into CASSYLAAYNEQFF.

The V and J genes are TRBV12-5 and TRBJ2-1; 13 nucleotides line up with TRBD2. From germline, CDR1 is LGHNT and CDR2 FRNRAP. The CDR3 extends over 16 amino acids. V trimming: 5 bases; J trimming: 6 bases; junction bases outside the gene matches: 7. This CDR3 reads CASGTGLAGSINEQFF. DNA for the CDR3: TGTGCTAGTGGTACGGGACTAGCGGGAAGTATCAATGAGCAGTTCTTC.

The chain joins TRBV4-3 to TRBJ2-2; D remains unclear. This CDR3 comprises 15 residues. Trimming pared 0 bases from V and 6 bases from J, leaving 11 bases between. The germline CDR1 and CDR2 sequences are LGHNA and YSLEER. The CDR3 here is CASSQESSRAGELFF. DNA of the CDR3: TGCGCCAGCAGCCAAGAATCTAGTAGGGCCGGGGAGCTGTTTTTT.

Only a few counts were recorded for this clonotype. This chain joins TRBV7-8 and TRBJ2-3, with TRBD2 as a possible D gene (6 bases). The CDR3 contains 13 residues. The germline V gene encodes CDR1 SGHVS and CDR2 FQNEAQ. The V end lost 10 bases, the J end lost 2 bases, and 13 bases lay between the germline ends. CDR3 protein: CATVAGTTDTQYF. CDR3 sequence (DNA): TGTGCCACCGTGGCGGGAACCACAGATACGCAGTATTTT.

The genes are TRBV12-5 and TRBJ1-1; D is undetermined. This CDR3 spans 12 amino acids. Germline V gene sequence: CDR1 LGHNT, CDR2 FRNRAP. The V end was cut by 0 bases, the J end by 10 bases, with 9 bases between. The CDR3, as DNA: TGTGCTAGTGGTTTGGTAGGGCGAGCAGCTTTCTTT. It codes for CASGLVGRAAFF. The full variable domain, completed using reference TRBV12-5 and TRBJ1-1, is DARVTQTPRHKVTEMGQEVTMRCQPILGHNTVFWYRQTMMQGLELLAYFRNRAPLDDSGMPKDRFSAEMPDATLATLKIQPSEPRDSAVYFCASGLVGRAAFFGQGTRLTVV.

This clonotype came up many times. The chain carries TRBV5-1 and TRBJ1-3; tentatively, D is TRBD1 (5 bases). CDR1 is SGHRS and CDR2 is YFSETQ in the germline V gene. Trimming pared 0 bases from V and 1 base from J, leaving 5 bases between. This CDR3 has 14 residues. The CDR3 sequence is CASSLDRSGNTIYF. In DNA form, the CDR3 reads TGCGCCAGCAGCTTGGACAGGTCTGGAAACACCATATATTTT. Based on the CDR3 plus reference TRBV5-1 and TRBJ1-3, the full variable domain is KAGVTQTPRYLIKTRGQQVTLSCSPISGHRSVSWYQQTPGQGLQFLFEYFSETQRNKGNFPGRFSGRQFSNSRSEMNVSTLELGDSALYLCASSLDRSGNTIYFGEGSWLTVV.

The rearrangement uses TRBV7-2 and TRBJ2-1; D possibly corresponds to TRBD2 (6 bases). Trimming took off 4 bases at V and 14 bases at J, with 18 bases between the two ends. CDR3 length: 13 amino acids. Germline V gene data show CDR1 as SGHTA and CDR2 as FQGNSA. CDR3 protein: CASSSTPGTRKFF. The CDR3 DNA sequence: TGTGCCAGCAGCTCCACCCCAGGGACTCGGAAGTTCTTC.

The chain is built from TRBV20-1 and TRBJ2-6; D is unclear. Per the germline V gene, CDR1 is DFQATT and CDR2 is SNEGSKA (reference sequence). The CDR3 spans 15 residues. V was pared by 3 bases and J by 2 bases, with 11 bases between. The CDR3 is CSASLSGTGANVLTF. CDR3 bases: TGCAGTGCTAGTTTATCAGGCACTGGGGCCAACGTCCTGACTTTC.

The V and J genes are TRBV20-1 and TRBJ2-1; 12 bases match TRBD2. The CDR3 runs to 19 residues. In germline, CDR1 is DFQATT, CDR2 SNEGSKA (reference sequence). V was clipped by 2 bases and J by 6 bases; unmatched bases: 17. CDR3 sequence (DNA): TGCAGTGCTAGACGGCTAGCGGGAGGGCCCAGTAAGTTACGCAATGAGCAGTTCTTC. Residues: CSARRLAGGPSKLRNEQFF.

The CDR3 nucleotides are TGTGCCAGCAGCAAGTATGGCGGGAAGGCCACCGGGGAGCTGTTTTTT. Its translation is CASSKYGGKATGELFF. The chain employs TRBV5-6 and TRBJ2-2, with D possibly being TRBD2 (6 bases). Germline V CDR1 and CDR2: SGHDT, YYEEEE. Trimming pared 4 bases from V and 4 bases from J, leaving 17 bases between. The CDR3 loop spans 16 amino acids.

This clonotype was recorded once. The chain couples TRBV11-2 to TRBJ2-7, with unresolved D. V lost 1 base, J lost 7 bases, and 17 bases lay in between. CDR1 and CDR2 from the germline V gene are SGHAT and FQNNGV. The CDR3 totals 15 residues. The CDR3 here is CASSLGPTRVGEQYF. For the CDR3, the DNA is TGTGCCAGCAGCTTAGGTCCCACAAGGGTCGGGGAGCAGTACTTC.

The chain is built from TRBV5-1 and TRBJ2-7; D is perhaps TRBD1 (6 bases). The CDR3 is 15 amino acids. Germline assignment: CDR1 SGHRS and CDR2 YFSETQ. V was cut by 4 bases and J by 3 bases, with 17 bases left in between. The CDR3 here is CASSPQGRFFYEQYF. The CDR3 coding sequence is TGCGCCAGCAGCCCCCAGGGGCGGTTTTTCTACGAGCAGTACTTC.

Only a few counts were recorded for this clonotype. The gene calls are TRBV11-2 and TRBJ2-1; possible D gene TRBD2, 6 bases. The germline CDR1 and CDR2 sequences are SGHAT and FQNNGV. CDR3 size: 18 residues. V lost 2 bases to trimming and J lost 0 bases, with 17 bases between them. Written as DNA, the CDR3 is TGTGCCAGCAGCTTAAGGGGAAGCGGGCCCAGCTCCTACAATGAGCAGTTCTTC. Amino acids: CASSLRGSGPSSYNEQFF. Drawing the rest from reference TRBV11-2 and TRBJ2-1, the complete variable domain is EAGVAQSPRYKIIEKRQSVAFWCNPISGHATLYWYQQILGQGPKLLIQFQNNGVVDDSQLPKDRFSAERLKGVDSTLKIQPAKLEDSAVYLCASSLRGSGPSSYNEQFFGPGTRLTVL.

This chain joins TRBV6-5 and TRBJ2-1, with D tentatively TRBD2 (6 bases). Trimming removed 5 bases from V and 6 bases from J, with 8 bases in between. This CDR3 is built from 12 residues. Germline V gene lookup returns CDR1 MNHEY and CDR2 SVGAGI. In DNA, the CDR3 is TGTGCCAGCAGTCGACTAGGCAATGAGCAGTTCTTC. Translating it yields CASSRLGNEQFF.

This clonotype was found a few times. The J gene is TRBJ1-1, the V gene TRBV7-9; D unresolved. The CDR3 is made up of 15 amino acids. Per the germline V gene, CDR1 is SEHNR and CDR2 is FQNEAQ (reference sequence). V gave up 6 bases and J gave up 0 bases, with 14 bases separating them. CDR3 bases: TGTGCCAGCAGAGACTCTGGTCGTTTGAACACTGAAGCTTTCTTT. Translated, it gives CASRDSGRLNTEAFF.

The sample holds a few counts of this clonotype. The rearrangement links TRBV7-9 to TRBJ2-7; TRBD1 is a possible D gene (6 bases). Between the trimmed V and J ends, which lost 8 bases and 2 bases, there was a span of 13 bases. Germline-derived CDR1 and CDR2 are SEHNR and FQNEAQ (reference sequence). The CDR3 runs 13 residues. The CDR3 DNA reads TGTGCCAGCGCCCGGGACACCACCTACGAGCAGTACTTC. It translates to CASARDTTYEQYF.

This clonotype was seen a few times. V is TRBV20-1 and J is TRBJ2-1; 10 bases fit TRBD2. The V segment lost 8 bases and the J segment 9 bases; nucleotides outside the gene matches: 10. The CDR3 loop spans 13 amino acids. Germline V gives CDR1 DFQATT, CDR2 SNEGSKA (reference sequence). The CDR3 DNA sequence: TGCAGTCCGAGACTAGCGGGTTCCCGTGAGCAGTTCTTC. Translated, it gives CSPRLAGSREQFF.

This chain links TRBV20-1 with TRBJ2-4, with D unresolved. Germline assignment: CDR1 DFQATT and CDR2 SNEGSKA (reference sequence). This CDR3 has 12 residues. Trimming left V 1 base short and J 7 bases short, with 8 bases between. This CDR3 is CSARGSSNIQYF. In DNA, the CDR3 is TGCAGTGCTAGAGGTAGCAGCAACATTCAGTACTTC.

This clonotype has just a few counts. The genes are TRBV20-1 and TRBJ2-2, with 7 bases matching TRBD2. The V gene end was trimmed by 1 base and the J gene end by 2 bases; junction bases not matched to a gene: 4. CDR3 length: 15 residues. The germline V gene encodes CDR1 DFQATT and CDR2 SNEGSKA (reference sequence). The CDR3 region is CSARVAGANTGELFF. The CDR3 DNA reads TGCAGTGCTAGAGTCGCGGGAGCTAACACCGGGGAGCTGTTTTTT.

The chain uses TRBV29-1 and TRBJ2-1, with 7 bases that match TRBD1. CDR1 and CDR2 from the germline V gene are SQVTM and ANQGSEA. The CDR3 is 12 amino acids. Trimming removed 7 bases from V and 2 bases from J; junction bases left unmatched: 2. The CDR3 sequence: CSGTGAYNEQFF. Written as DNA, the CDR3 is TGCAGCGGCACAGGGGCCTACAATGAGCAGTTCTTC.

The gene calls are TRBV12-3 or TRBV12-4 and TRBJ2-7; tentatively, D is TRBD2 (5 bases). V lost 5 bases, J lost 3 bases, and 17 bases lay in between. The CDR3 runs 15 residues. In DNA form, the CDR3 reads TGTGCCAGCAGTGGATTACGATTCGGACTCTACGAGCAGTACTTC. This codes for CASSGLRFGLYEQYF.